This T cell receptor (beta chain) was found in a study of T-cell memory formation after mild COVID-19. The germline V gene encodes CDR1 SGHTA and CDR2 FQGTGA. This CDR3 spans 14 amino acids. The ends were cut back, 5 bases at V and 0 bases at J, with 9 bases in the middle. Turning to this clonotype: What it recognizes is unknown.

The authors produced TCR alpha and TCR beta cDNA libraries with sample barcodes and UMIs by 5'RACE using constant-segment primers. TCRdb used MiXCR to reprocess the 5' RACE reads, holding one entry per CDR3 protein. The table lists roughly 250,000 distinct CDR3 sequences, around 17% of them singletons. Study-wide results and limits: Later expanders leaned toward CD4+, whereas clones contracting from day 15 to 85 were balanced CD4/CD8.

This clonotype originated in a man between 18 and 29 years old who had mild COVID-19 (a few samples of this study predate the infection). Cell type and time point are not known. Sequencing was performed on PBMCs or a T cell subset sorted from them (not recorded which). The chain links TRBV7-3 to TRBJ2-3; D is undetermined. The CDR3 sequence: CASSHGRSTDTQYF. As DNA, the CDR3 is TGTGCCAGCAGCCACGGACGGAGCACAGATACGCAGTATTTT.